These 31 T cell receptor beta chains share one sample of origin, sequenced in a study of prognosis after radiotherapy for stage I lung cancer. Amplification of the TCR beta CDR3 (from genomic DNA) was done by two-round multiplex PCR. Initially, in first-round PCR, primers specific to each TRBV and TRBJ gene were used. TCRdb used MiXCR to reprocess the multiplex PCR reads, holding one entry per CDR3 protein. In the table there are 30,000 or so distinct CDR3 sequences, less than 40% of which are singletons. The sequences come from PBMCs, collected before or after stereotactic body radiation therapy (not recorded which). Receptors were obtained from a donor of 50 years or more with non-small cell lung cancer.

Concerning this clonotype: A far larger clone is a single base away, which makes a read error likely. This chain uses TRBV6-2 or TRBV6-3 with TRBJ2-1; no reliable D call. The CDR3 totals 12 residues. Per germline, CDR1 MNHEY and CDR2 SVGEGT. Trimming left V 10 bases short and J 7 bases short, with 14 bases between. CDR3 sequence: CATERVSNEQFF. Here the CDR3 DNA reads TGTGCCACAGAAAGAGTGTCGAATGAGCAGTTCTTC.

This clonotype was seen repeatedly, ten times or more. The genes are TRBV20-1 and TRBJ1-3, with a possible D match to TRBD1 (5 bases). CDR1 is DFQATT and CDR2 is SNEGSKA in the germline V gene (reference sequence). CDR3 length: 15 amino acids. V was pared by 0 bases and J by 3 bases, with 12 bases between. The CDR3: CSARDTAGLGNTIYF. CDR3 sequence (DNA): TGCAGTGCTAGAGATACGGCGGGACTTGGAAACACCATATATTTT.

This rearrangement joins TRBV7-2 to TRBJ2-2; D call uncertain. Between the trimmed V and J ends, which lost 1 base and 8 bases, there was a span of 5 bases. The CDR3 totals 12 residues. Germline assignment: CDR1 SGHTA and CDR2 FQGNSA. The CDR3 coding sequence is TGTGCCAGCAGCTTAGTACAGGGGGAGCTGTTTTTT. It is translated as CASSLVQGELFF.

In its sample, this clonotype was seen many times. The chain joins TRBV3-1 to TRBJ1-5; the D gene is possibly TRBD1 (5 bases). The CDR3 has 14 amino acids. V dropped 1 base and J dropped 10 bases, with 14 bases sitting between them. Germline CDR1 LGHDT, CDR2 YNNKEL (reference sequence). Here the CDR3 reads CASSQGGIRFPQHF. The CDR3 DNA reads as TGTGCCAGCAGCCAAGGGGGGATCCGCTTTCCCCAGCATTTT.

The gene calls are TRBV15 and TRBJ2-7; D is uncertain. This CDR3 is built from 13 residues. Germline lookup yields CDR1 LNHNV and CDR2 YYDKDF (reference sequence). The CDR3 loop is CANSRAAAYEQYF. DNA for the CDR3: TGTGCAAACAGCAGAGCTGCGGCCTACGAGCAGTACTTC.

This clonotype came up many times. This chain links TRBV2 with TRBJ2-3; 7 nucleotides match TRBD2. Germline V lookup: CDR1 SNHLY, CDR2 FYNNEI. This CDR3 is 15 amino acids long. Losses at the gene ends were 3 bases for V and 4 bases for J; bases not matched to a gene: 7. The CDR3: CASSDRLALADTQYF. The CDR3 nucleotides read TGTGCCAGCAGTGACCGACTAGCACTAGCAGATACGCAGTATTTT.

This clonotype was seen ten or more times. The chain recombines TRBV19 with TRBJ2-5, with TRBD2 identical over 11 bases. V shed 0 bases and J 2 bases; nucleotides not matched to a gene: 5. From germline, CDR1 is LNHDA and CDR2 SQIVND (reference sequence). The CDR3 runs 17 residues. The CDR3 nucleotides are TGTGCCAGTAGTATAGAAACCGGGACTAGCGGACAAGAGACCCAGTACTTC. Translation gives CASSIETGTSGQETQYF.

This clonotype was seen repeatedly, ten times or more. The chain uses TRBV28 and TRBJ2-4; 7 bases align to TRBD1. The V gene's germline CDR1 is MDHEN and CDR2 SYDVKM. This CDR3 has 15 residues. The V gene end was trimmed by 3 bases and the J gene end by 0 bases; junction bases not matched to a gene: 2. The CDR3, as DNA: TGTGCCAGCAGTTTGACAGGGTTAGCCAAAAACATTCAGTACTTC. Translation gives CASSLTGLAKNIQYF.

Comment on this clonotype: At one end, the junction sequence differs from germline, possibly due to a read error. This sequence joins TRBV5-1 and TRBJ1-3; 7 bases are shared with TRBD1. In germline, CDR1 is SGHRS, CDR2 YFSETQ. The CDR3 spans 16 residues. The CDR3 loop reads CASSLYGQDSANTIYF. The CDR3 DNA follows: TGCGCCAGCAGCTTGTATGGACAGGACTCTGCAAACACCATATATTTT.

This clonotype has at least ten counts. The V and J genes are TRBV3-1 and TRBJ1-1; D remains ambiguous. CDR1 and CDR2 from the germline V gene are LGHDT and YNNKEL (reference sequence). Trimming removed 6 bases from V and 1 base from J, with 18 bases in between. The CDR3 is made up of 16 amino acids. CDR3 bases: TGTGCCAGCAGTCCTAGTCTCATAACTGGGAACACTGAAGCTTTCTTT. It specifies CASSPSLITGNTEAFF.

J is TRBJ2-7 and V is TRBV5-1; TRBD1 is a possible D gene (6 bases). Germline V gene sequence: CDR1 SGHRS, CDR2 YFSETQ. Trimming took 4 bases from V and 3 from J, leaving 14 bases between them. The CDR3 covers 14 residues. CDR3 bases: TGCGCCAGCAGCACCAAGAGGGACATCTACGAGCAGTACTTC. It translates to CASSTKRDIYEQYF.

At least ten counts were recorded for this clonotype. The chain joins TRBV10-3 to TRBJ1-2; tentatively, D is TRBD1 (6 bases). The CDR3 loop spans 13 amino acids. V was shortened by 6 bases and J by 7 bases, with 15 bases between the two germline ends. CDR1 and CDR2 from the germline V gene are ENHRY and SYGVKD. The CDR3 protein is CAIRERGLGGYTF. The CDR3 DNA reads as TGTGCCATCAGGGAGCGGGGGCTTGGTGGCTACACCTTC.

The sample holds many counts of this clonotype. This chain links TRBV5-6 with TRBJ1-1; D not resolved. Germline lookup yields CDR1 SGHDT and CDR2 YYEEEE. Trimming left V 0 bases short and J 0 bases short, with 12 bases between. The CDR3 is 16 amino acids. CDR3 sequence reads: CASSLAFGVMNTEAFF. As DNA, the CDR3 is TGTGCCAGCAGCTTGGCTTTTGGGGTTATGAACACTGAAGCTTTCTTT.

The gene calls are TRBV27 and TRBJ2-7; D not certain. The V and J ends lost 1 base and 3 bases respectively, with 10 bases between them. The CDR3 extends over 14 amino acids. Germline V gives CDR1 MNHEY, CDR2 SMNVEV (reference sequence). In DNA form, the CDR3 reads TGTGCCAGCAGTTTATGGGTAGAAATCTACGAGCAGTACTTC. Translating gives CASSLWVEIYEQYF.

V and J are TRBV2 and TRBJ2-3; 7 bases match TRBD2. The CDR3 covers 14 residues. Per the germline V gene, CDR1 is SNHLY and CDR2 is FYNNEI. Germline trimming cut 6 bases from V and 4 bases from J; bases unmatched to any gene: 7. The CDR3 region is CASRDGLESDTQYF. As DNA, the CDR3 is TGTGCCAGCAGGGATGGACTAGAGTCAGATACGCAGTATTTT.

About this clonotype: This likely stems from a read error, as it lies one base from a far larger clone. The V call is TRBV6-2 or TRBV6-3, the J call TRBJ2-5; 11 nucleotides line up with TRBD2. The better agreement between TRBJ2-1 and the DNA end casts doubt on the J call. Per the germline V gene, CDR1 is MNHEY and CDR2 is SVGEGT. This CDR3 has 17 amino acids. CDR3 bases: TGTGCCAGCAGAGATTCTAGCGGGAGGCCCAGTTTCAATGAGCAGTTCTTC. It encodes CASRDSSGRPSFNEQFF.

Concerning this clonotype: A far larger clone is only one base removed, so a read error is likely. The chain carries TRBV28 and TRBJ1-6, with D unresolved. Trimming removed 6 bases at V and 13 bases at J, with 16 bases between. The CDR3 has 13 residues. Per germline, CDR1 MDHEN and CDR2 SYDVKM. The chain's CDR3 is CASSRRALLPLHF. In DNA form, the CDR3 reads TGTGCCAGCAGCAGGAGAGCGCTACTTCCCCTCCACTTT. Full variable domain (rest looked up from reference TRBV28 and TRBJ1-6): DVKVTQSSRYLVKRTGEKVFLECVQDMDHENMFWYRQDPGLGLRLIYFSYDVKMKEKGDIPEGYSVSREKKERFSLILESASTNQTSMYLCASSRRALLPLHFGNGTRLTVT.

This clonotype was seen just once. This may be a read error, as it is one base from a much larger clone. The rearrangement uses TRBV6-2 or TRBV6-3 and TRBJ1-2, with 8 positions matching TRBD1. Germline-derived CDR1 and CDR2 are MNHEY and SVGEGT. The V segment lost 7 bases and the J segment 8 bases; nucleotides outside the gene matches: 12. The CDR3 loop spans 14 amino acids. CDR3 residues: CASTENRGSGGYTF. Here the CDR3 DNA reads TGTGCCAGCACTGAAAACAGGGGGTCGGGGGGCTACACCTTC.

This clonotype came up many times. The chain joins TRBV19 to TRBJ1-5, with 10 nucleotides matching TRBD1. The germline V gene has CDR1 LNHDA and CDR2 SQIVND (reference sequence). J was trimmed by 3 bases and V by 7 bases; bases with no gene match: 6. CDR3 length equals 15 residues. The CDR3 loop is CASIGTGDYNQPQHF. CDR3 nucleotides: TGTGCCAGTATTGGGACAGGGGACTACAATCAGCCCCAGCATTTT.

The chain uses TRBV5-4 and TRBJ2-3, with 8 bases that match TRBD2. V shed 4 bases, J shed 7 bases, and the junction held 11 bases outside the gene matches. Germline V gene data show CDR1 as SGHNT and CDR2 as YYREEE (reference sequence). This CDR3 region has 15 residues. The CDR3 here is CASSPQRGTLNTQYF. Written as DNA, the CDR3 is TGTGCCAGCAGCCCGCAGCGGGGGACTTTAAATACGCAGTATTTT.

In the case of this clonotype: An end of the junction differs from the germline gene, which may be a read error. V usage is TRBV28 and J usage is TRBJ1-5; possible D gene TRBD1, 5 bases. CDR1 MDHEN and CDR2 SYDVKM come from the germline V gene. The CDR3 spans 16 residues. Written as DNA, the CDR3 is TGTGCCAGCAGTTTATCGACCCAGGGTTCCCTGCGGCCCCAGCACTTT. This gives the protein CASSLSTQGSLRPQHF.

The chain recombines TRBV11-2 with TRBJ2-7; D unclear. The CDR3 loop spans 14 amino acids. The V gene's germline CDR1 is SGHAT and CDR2 FQNNGV. The germline V and J ends were trimmed by 0 bases and 4 bases, with 10 bases remaining between them. This CDR3 is CASSLDSLNYEQYF. The CDR3 DNA follows: TGTGCCAGCAGCTTAGATTCCCTTAATTACGAGCAGTACTTC.

Concerning this clonotype: This could be a read error, since a much larger clone is one nucleotide away. This chain links TRBV7-2 with TRBJ1-1; D unclear. Trimming took off 4 bases at V and 1 base at J, with 7 bases between the two ends. The germline V gene encodes CDR1 SGHTA and CDR2 FQGNSA. This CDR3 is 13 amino acids long. CDR3 amino acids: CASSSAPNTEAFF. The CDR3 nucleotides read TGTGCCAGCAGCTCAGCACCGAACACTGAAGCTTTCTTT.

This clonotype ranks as medium-sized. The rearrangement uses TRBV5-1 and TRBJ1-6; 8 nucleotides line up with TRBD1. V lost 1 base, J lost 8 bases, and 2 bases stayed unmatched. This CDR3 has 14 amino acids. Looked up from germline, CDR1 is SGHRS and CDR2 is YFSETQ. CDR3 loop: CASSLPGGDSPLHF. Here the CDR3 DNA reads TGCGCCAGCAGCTTGCCAGGGGGCGATTCACCCCTCCACTTT.

This clonotype was recorded many times. The chain is built from TRBV7-9 and TRBJ1-1; 7 nucleotides match TRBD1. There are 13 residues in the CDR3. Per germline, CDR1 SEHNR and CDR2 FQNEAQ (reference sequence). V lost 1 base, J lost 8 bases, and 4 bases stayed unmatched. CDR3 sequence reads: CASSLGWDREAFF. DNA of the CDR3: TGTGCCAGCAGCTTAGGGTGGGACAGAGAAGCTTTCTTT.

In its sample, this clonotype was seen many times. The J gene is TRBJ1-1, the V gene TRBV19, with D tentatively TRBD1 (6 bases). CDR1 is LNHDA, CDR2 SQIVND, per germline (reference sequence). CDR3 length: 14 residues. The V gene lost 3 bases and the J gene lost 1 base, with 9 bases spanning the gap. The CDR3 region has the DNA TGTGCCAGTAGTATTCAGGGGCCGAACACTGAAGCTTTCTTT. It translates to CASSIQGPNTEAFF.

This clonotype has ten or more counts. The genes are TRBV9 and TRBJ2-1, with D perhaps TRBD2 (5 bases). The germline gives CDR1 SGDLS, CDR2 YYNGEE. V dropped 1 base and J dropped 0 bases, with 8 bases sitting between them. This CDR3 is built from 15 residues. The CDR3 spells CASSVSGLSYNEQFF. CDR3 coding DNA: TGTGCCAGCAGCGTAAGCGGACTCTCCTACAATGAGCAGTTCTTC.

In its sample, this clonotype was seen many times. CDR3 protein: CASSLGYRGRLDYGYTF. CDR3 nucleotides: TGTGCCAGCAGTTTAGGATACAGGGGCAGACTGGACTATGGCTACACCTTC. V is TRBV12-3 or TRBV12-4 and J is TRBJ1-2; 7 positions agree with TRBD1. V lost 1 base to trimming and J lost 3 bases; unmatched junction nucleotides: 11. This CDR3 is built from 17 residues.

This sequence joins TRBV20-1 and TRBJ2-7; 8 nucleotides align to TRBD2. The CDR3 loop spans 13 amino acids. With 4 bases clipped from V and 4 bases from J, the junction kept 6 bases outside the gene matches. Germline CDR1 DFQATT, CDR2 SNEGSKA (reference sequence). CDR3 DNA sequence: TGCAGTGCTATTACCGGGAGGGCGTACGAGCAGTACTTC. It yields the protein CSAITGRAYEQYF.

This clonotype appeared many times. The chain combines TRBV24-1 with TRBJ2-3; 9 bases are a match to TRBD1. Losses at the gene ends were 4 bases for V and 6 bases for J; bases not matched to a gene: 13. Germline CDR1 KGHDR, CDR2 SFDVKD. The CDR3 spans 17 residues. As DNA, the CDR3 is TGTGCCACCAGTGACCGCCCCGGGACAGGGTATGGGGATACGCAGTATTTT. It translates to CATSDRPGTGYGDTQYF.

As to this clonotype: One base away lies a much larger clone, so this may be a sequencing read error. The gene calls are TRBV4-1 and TRBJ1-1; D is uncertain. Looked up from germline, CDR1 is MGHRA and CDR2 is YSYEKL. This CDR3 spans 15 amino acids. Here the CDR3 reads CASNQDPGLWTEAFF. CDR3 sequence (DNA): TGCGCCAGCAACCAAGATCCGGGTTTGTGGACTGAAGCTTTCTTT.